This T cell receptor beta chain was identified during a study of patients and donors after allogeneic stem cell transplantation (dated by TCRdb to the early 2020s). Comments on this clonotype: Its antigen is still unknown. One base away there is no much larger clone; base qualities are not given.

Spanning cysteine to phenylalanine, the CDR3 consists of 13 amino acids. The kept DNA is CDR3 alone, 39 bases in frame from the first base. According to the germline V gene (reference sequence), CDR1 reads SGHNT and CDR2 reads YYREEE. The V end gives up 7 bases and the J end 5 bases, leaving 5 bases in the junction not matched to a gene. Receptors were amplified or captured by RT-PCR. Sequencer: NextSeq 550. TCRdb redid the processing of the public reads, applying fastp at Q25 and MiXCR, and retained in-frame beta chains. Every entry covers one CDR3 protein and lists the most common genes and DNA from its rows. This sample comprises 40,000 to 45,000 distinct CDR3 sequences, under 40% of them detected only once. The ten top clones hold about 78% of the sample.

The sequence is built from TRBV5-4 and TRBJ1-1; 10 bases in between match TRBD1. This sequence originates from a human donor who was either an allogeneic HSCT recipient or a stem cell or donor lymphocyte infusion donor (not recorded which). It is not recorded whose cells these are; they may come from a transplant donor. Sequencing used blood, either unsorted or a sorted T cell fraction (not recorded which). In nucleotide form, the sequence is TGTGCCAGCTCTCCGGACAGGGGGACTGAAGCTTTCTTT. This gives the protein CASSPDRGTEAFF.